Below, 14 T cell receptor beta chains from the same sample are listed, as sequenced in a study of shared clonotypes between healthy human individuals. Sequenced by immunoSEQ multiplex PCR; TCRdb stores in-frame clones only, minus some. The sample carries some 680,000 clones, approximately 73% recorded once. Sequencing used memory CD4+ T cells sorted from blood. Subset meaning: CD45RA-negative fraction. These receptors all come from a woman younger than 45 in good health.

A single count supports this clone. J is TRBJ2-1 and V is TRBV25-1; D may correspond to TRBD1 or TRBD2 (7 bases each). Looked up from germline, CDR1 is MGHDK and CDR2 is SYGVNS. Trimming removed 4 bases from V and 2 bases from J, with 15 bases in between. This CDR3 has 16 residues. The CDR3 DNA is TGTGCCAGCAGTGGAAACCAGGGGGGGCCCTACAATGAGCAGTTCTTC. Its translation: CASSGNQGGPYNEQFF.

The J gene is TRBJ2-1, the V gene TRBV27, with unresolved D. Germline values: CDR1 MNHEY, CDR2 SMNVEV (reference sequence). Trimming removed 6 bases at V and 0 bases at J, with 3 bases between. This CDR3 region has 12 residues. CDR3 bases: TGTGCCAGCAGAAGCTCCTACAATGAGCAGTTCTTC. It translates to CASRSSYNEQFF.

This clone was detected ten times or more. The J gene is TRBJ2-7, the V gene TRBV25-1; D is undetermined. The germline V and J ends were trimmed by 5 bases and 2 bases, with 4 bases remaining between them. The CDR3 sequence is 11 residues long. Per germline, CDR1 MGHDK and CDR2 SYGVNS. CDR3 sequence (DNA): TGTGCCAGCAGTCCCGCCTACGAGCAGTACTTC. Protein sequence: CASSPAYEQYF.

This chain uses TRBV7-9 with TRBJ1-4, with TRBD1 identical over 9 bases. V lost 5 bases, J lost 10 bases, and 8 bases stayed unmatched. CDR1 SEHNR and CDR2 FQNEAQ come from the germline V gene (reference sequence). CDR3 length equals 14 residues. The CDR3 is CASSTGQGRGKLFF. CDR3 DNA: TGTGCCAGCAGCACGGGACAGGGCAGAGGAAAACTGTTTTTT.

The V and J genes are TRBV6-1 and TRBJ1-4; no clear D gene. Trimming took 2 bases from V and 9 from J, leaving 10 bases between them. Germline V gene sequence: CDR1 MNHNS, CDR2 SASEGT. The CDR3 is made up of 13 amino acids. The CDR3 reads CASSEFLGQKLFF. The CDR3 DNA reads as TGTGCCAGCAGTGAATTCCTAGGCCAAAAACTGTTTTTT.

The chain is built from TRBV10-3 and TRBJ2-7; maybe TRBD2 (6 bases). V was cut by 8 bases and J by 2 bases, with 22 bases left in between. This CDR3 contains 16 residues. Germline-derived CDR1 and CDR2 are ENHRY and SYGVKD. CDR3 DNA sequence: TGTGCCATCGGGCCCCGGGGGTCTAGCGCGACCTACGAGCAGTACTTC. Its protein product is CAIGPRGSSATYEQYF.

This clone was recorded many times. Additional DNA sequences in this sample encode the identical CDR3. This sequence joins TRBV5-1 and TRBJ2-1; 7 bases align to TRBD2. The CDR3 is 15 amino acids. Germline V gene lookup returns CDR1 SGHRS and CDR2 YFSETQ. Trimming cost V 1 base and J 2 bases; bases outside gene matches: 3. As DNA, the CDR3 is TGCGCCAGCAGCTTGACTAGCGCGGCCTACAATGAGCAGTTCTTC. Its translation: CASSLTSAAYNEQFF.

This clone was found a few times. The chain combines TRBV28 with TRBJ1-5; tentatively, D is TRBD1 (5 bases). Trimming stripped 0 bases from V and 9 bases from J, with 6 bases between. Germline CDR1 MDHEN, CDR2 SYDVKM. The CDR3 has 12 residues. This CDR3 reads CASSLWTAPQHF. CDR3 in DNA: TGTGCCAGCAGTTTATGGACAGCGCCCCAGCATTTT.

This CDR3 reads CASTLSRRGLVRGYTF. CDR3 sequence (DNA): TGTGCCAGCACCTTGTCCCGGCGGGGGCTAGTTCGCGGCTACACCTTC. The gene calls are TRBV28 and TRBJ1-2; TRBD1 is a possible D gene (6 bases). This CDR3 region has 16 residues. V lost 7 bases and J lost 8, with 26 bases in between. Germline CDR1 and CDR2: MDHEN and SYDVKM.

This clone was recorded at least ten times. Other DNA sequences in this sample translate to the same CDR3. The chain links TRBV19 to TRBJ1-5, with D possibly TRBD1 on 5 matching bases. The length of the CDR3 is 15 residues. Trimming stripped 1 base from V and 6 bases from J, with 13 bases between. Germline V gives CDR1 LNHDA, CDR2 SQIVND (reference sequence). For the CDR3, the DNA is TGTGCCAGTAGTATAGGGCGCCAGGGAGGTCAGCCCCAGCATTTT. Translation gives CASSIGRQGGQPQHF.

The rearrangement joins TRBV10-1 to TRBJ2-2, with 8 bases matching TRBD2. The CDR3 has 14 amino acids. J gave up 6 bases and V 4 bases, and 4 bases lay outside the gene matches. The germline gives CDR1 WNHNN, CDR2 SYGVQD (reference sequence). The CDR3 DNA sequence: TGCGCCAGCAGTGTCCGGACTAGCTCCGGGGAGCTGTTTTTT. Amino acids: CASSVRTSSGELFF.

Comments on this clone: Other DNA variants within this sample encode the same CDR3. This sequence joins TRBV15 and TRBJ2-5, with 8 bases identical to TRBD1. Looked up from germline, CDR1 is LNHNV and CDR2 is YYDKDF (reference sequence). This CDR3 spans 15 amino acids. V lost 0 bases, J lost 5 bases, and 5 bases stayed unmatched. The chain's CDR3 is CATSRDRGLGETQYF. The CDR3 coding sequence is TGTGCCACCAGCAGAGACAGGGGGCTCGGGGAGACCCAGTACTTC. Filled out from reference TRBV15 and TRBJ2-5, the complete variable domain reads DAMVIQNPRYQVTQFGKPVTLSCSQTLNHNVMYWYQQKSSQAPKLLFHYYDKDFNNEADTPDNFQSRRPNTSFCFLDIRSPGLGDTAMYLCATSRDRGLGETQYFGPGTRLLVL.

The chain links TRBV28 to TRBJ1-5; D remains ambiguous. V lost 4 bases and J lost 11, with 12 bases in between. Germline CDR1 and CDR2: MDHEN and SYDVKM. CDR3 size: 12 residues. Here the CDR3 reads CASSSPASAQHF. The CDR3 DNA reads as TGTGCCAGCAGTTCCCCCGCCTCGGCCCAGCATTTT.

This rearrangement joins TRBV5-1 to TRBJ2-7; D is unclear. With 2 bases removed from V and 7 bases from J, the gap between germline ends came to 10 bases. Germline lookup yields CDR1 SGHRS and CDR2 YFSETQ. The CDR3 sequence is 12 residues long. Written as DNA, the CDR3 is TGCGCCAGCAGCTTCGCGAGTCAGGAGCAGTACTTC. Its protein is CASSFASQEQYF.